This is a list of T cell receptor beta chains from one sample in a study of T cells in localized non-small cell lung cancer. TCRdb keeps only in-frame clones here, not all; method: immunoSEQ multiplex PCR. The repertoire holds about 2,200 clones, around a quarter seen once, with 7.7% in the top ten. The sample consisted of lung tumor tissue, taken before any cancer treatment. The receptors stem from a man between 35 and 75 years old with stage III lung adenocarcinoma. Each CDR3 is given with its conserved first and last residue. Fields, in order: D gene, clone size, J gene, V gene, CDR3 protein, CDR3 DNA. A D gene is named only where the DNA matches it firmly. Size is omitted from some rows. Given values are once, few, many or a class for expanded clones.

d_gene: -; abundance: few; j_gene: TRBJ1-5; v_gene: TRBV6-8; CDR3aa: CASRYRGGGGNQPQHF; CDR3nt: TGTGCCAGCAGGTACAGAGGGGGTGGGGGCAATCAGCCCCAGCATTTT
d_gene: -; abundance: -; j_gene: TRBJ2-7; v_gene: TRBV30; CDR3aa: CAWSVAEGGEQYF; CDR3nt: TGTGCCTGGAGTGTGGCGGAGGGGGGCGAGCAGTACTTC
d_gene: TRBD1; abundance: -; j_gene: TRBJ1-2; v_gene: TRBV18; CDR3aa: CASSPRLGQGFYGYTF; CDR3nt: TGTGCCAGCTCACCACGCCTGGGACAGGGGTTTTATGGCTACACCTTC
d_gene: -; abundance: -; j_gene: TRBJ1-5; v_gene: TRBV30; CDR3aa: CAWSGDTNQPQHF; CDR3nt: TGTGCCTGGAGTGGGGACACAAATCAGCCCCAGCATTTT
d_gene: -; abundance: -; j_gene: TRBJ1-1; v_gene: TRBV6-8; CDR3aa: CASSYMAGTEAFF; CDR3nt: TGTGCCAGCAGTTACATGGCGGGGACTGAAGCTTTCTTT
d_gene: -; abundance: -; j_gene: TRBJ2-5; v_gene: TRBV9; CDR3aa: CASSSGLTQVGTQYF; CDR3nt: TGTGCCAGCAGTTCCGGGCTCACTCAAGTGGGGACCCAGTACTTC
d_gene: -; abundance: -; j_gene: TRBJ1-2; v_gene: TRBV19; CDR3aa: CASSITGRGNYGYTF; CDR3nt: TGTGCCAGTAGTATCACAGGGCGAGGGAACTATGGCTACACCTTC
d_gene: TRBD1; abundance: few; j_gene: TRBJ1-4; v_gene: TRBV19; CDR3aa: CASSSGQGVEKLFF; CDR3nt: TGTGCCAGTAGCTCGGGACAGGGGGTAGAAAAACTGTTTTTT
d_gene: TRBD1; abundance: -; j_gene: TRBJ2-7; v_gene: TRBV6-8; CDR3aa: CASRGTRDSSYEQYF; CDR3nt: TGTGCCAGCAGAGGGACCAGGGACAGTTCCTACGAGCAGTACTTC
d_gene: -; abundance: -; j_gene: TRBJ1-2; v_gene: TRBV19; CDR3aa: CASRHRVYGYTF; CDR3nt: TGTGCCAGTAGGCACAGGGTCTATGGCTACACCTTC
d_gene: TRBD1; abundance: -; j_gene: TRBJ2-1; v_gene: TRBV5-1; CDR3aa: CASSWAGQGANEQFF; CDR3nt: TGCGCCAGCAGTTGGGCGGGACAGGGTGCAAATGAGCAGTTCTTC
d_gene: TRBD1; abundance: -; j_gene: TRBJ1-3; v_gene: TRBV30; CDR3aa: CAWAREGASVGNTIYF; CDR3nt: TGTGCCTGGGCCAGGGAGGGGGCTTCAGTTGGAAACACCATATATTTT
d_gene: -; abundance: -; j_gene: TRBJ2-7; v_gene: TRBV11-3; CDR3aa: CASSLDPTSYEQYF; CDR3nt: TGTGCCAGCAGCTTAGATCCGACCTCCTACGAGCAGTACTTC
d_gene: TRBD1; abundance: -; j_gene: TRBJ2-1; v_gene: TRBV11-3; CDR3aa: CASSLTGTYNEQFF; CDR3nt: TGTGCCAGCAGCTTGACAGGGACCTACAATGAGCAGTTCTTC
d_gene: TRBD1; abundance: -; j_gene: TRBJ2-7; v_gene: TRBV30; CDR3aa: CAWMGQAREQYF; CDR3nt: TGTGCCTGGATGGGACAGGCCAGGGAGCAGTACTTC
d_gene: -; abundance: -; j_gene: TRBJ1-4; v_gene: TRBV9; CDR3aa: CASSVAEGYNEKLFF; CDR3nt: TGTGCCAGCAGCGTAGCGGAAGGGTATAATGAAAAACTGTTTTTT
d_gene: -; abundance: -; j_gene: TRBJ2-3; v_gene: TRBV29-1; CDR3aa: CSVEQQQGDTQYF; CDR3nt: TGCAGCGTTGAGCAACAGCAGGGCGATACGCAGTATTTT
d_gene: -; abundance: -; j_gene: TRBJ1-5; v_gene: TRBV19; CDR3aa: CASSMQDQPQHF; CDR3nt: TGTGCCAGTAGTATGCAAGATCAGCCCCAGCATTTT
d_gene: -; abundance: -; j_gene: TRBJ1-1; v_gene: TRBV19; CDR3aa: CASSISSGDGFF; CDR3nt: TGTGCCAGTAGTATATCAAGCGGTGATGGTTTCTTT
d_gene: TRBD1; abundance: medium-sized; j_gene: TRBJ2-7; v_gene: TRBV11-3; CDR3aa: CASSLGQGAYEQYF; CDR3nt: TGTGCCAGCAGCTTGGGACAGGGCGCCTACGAGCAGTACTTC